The 9 T cell receptor beta chains presented below share a single source sample, sequenced in a study of blood T cell repertoires in COVID-19. This table comes from immunoSEQ multiplex PCR, and its TCRdb copy is limited to in-frame clones, with some not included. The sample yields about 42,000 clones, around 87% seen once. Sequencing input: peripheral blood. The receptor set was obtained from a man aged 45-65 years with active COVID-19.

This clone was counted between two and nine times. The chain recombines TRBV5-1 with TRBJ2-3, with a possible D match to TRBD2 (5 bases). V lost 3 bases, J lost 3 bases, and 14 bases lay in between. The germline CDR1 and CDR2 sequences are SGHRS and YFSETQ. This CDR3 contains 15 residues. The CDR3 region is CASSYQAGGTDTQYF. DNA for the CDR3: TGCGCCAGCAGCTACCAGGCGGGTGGAACAGATACGCAGTATTTT.

The table lists this clone with a count of one. J is TRBJ2-7 and V is TRBV27, with 11 bases aligning to TRBD1. Germline V gene sequence: CDR1 MNHEY, CDR2 SMNVEV (reference sequence). The V and J ends lost 5 bases and 6 bases, in that order; junction bases with no gene match: 6. CDR3 size: 14 residues. The CDR3 coding sequence is TGTGCCAGCAGTACGGGACAGGGGGGGAGCGAGCAGTACTTC. Its protein is CASSTGQGGSEQYF.

This chain links TRBV9 with TRBJ1-3, with D perhaps TRBD1 (5 bases). Between the trimmed V and J ends, which lost 3 bases and 4 bases, there was a span of 8 bases. Per the germline V gene, CDR1 is SGDLS and CDR2 is YYNGEE. The CDR3 contains 13 residues. The DNA of the CDR3 is TGTGCCAGCAGCGGGGGGGAAGGAAACACCATATATTTT. Translation: CASSGGEGNTIYF.

The chain joins TRBV5-1 to TRBJ2-7; 9 bases fit TRBD1. Germline CDR1 reads SGHRS; CDR2 reads YFSETQ. The trim removed 0 bases at V and 5 bases at J, leaving 9 bases unmatched. The CDR3 runs 16 residues. Here the CDR3 reads CASSLVATGGSHEQYF. The CDR3 DNA is TGCGCCAGCAGCTTGGTGGCGACAGGGGGGTCCCACGAGCAGTACTTC. Full variable domain (missing parts from reference TRBV5-1 and TRBJ2-7): KAGVTQTPRYLIKTRGQQVTLSCSPISGHRSVSWYQQTPGQGLQFLFEYFSETQRNKGNFPGRFSGRQFSNSRSEMNVSTLELGDSALYLCASSLVATGGSHEQYFGPGTRLTVT.

The chain joins TRBV18 to TRBJ2-4; 9 positions match TRBD1. CDR1 and CDR2 from the germline V gene are KGHSH and LQKENI. The CDR3 sequence is 19 residues long. With V trimmed by 4 bases and J by 1 base, 14 bases remained unmatched. The CDR3 reads CASSQTGTGNFGAKNIQYF. The CDR3 DNA reads as TGTGCCAGCTCACAGACCGGGACAGGGAACTTTGGGGCCAAAAACATTCAGTACTTC.

In this sample, this clone turned up a few times. The chain couples TRBV3-1 (or the pseudogene TRBV3-2) to TRBJ1-2; D perhaps matches TRBD1 (5 bases). This CDR3 region has 13 residues. Between the trimmed V and J ends, which lost 4 bases and 6 bases, there was a span of 12 bases. Germline V gene sequence: CDR1 LGHDT, CDR2 YNNKEL (reference sequence). DNA of the CDR3: TGTGCCAGCAGCCGGGGCAGGGTAAATGGCTACACCTTC. This gives the protein CASSRGRVNGYTF.

The rearrangement links TRBV18 to TRBJ1-1; D gene unclear. Germline loops: CDR1 KGHSH, CDR2 LQKENI. The CDR3 is made up of 14 amino acids. The V end was cut by 2 bases, the J end by 2 bases, with 9 bases between. The CDR3 coding sequence is TGTGCCAGCTCACCAGCTGGGAGTAACACTGAAGCTTTCTTT. Protein sequence: CASSPAGSNTEAFF.

V usage is TRBV29-1 and J usage is TRBJ1-1; 11 nucleotides match TRBD1. CDR1 and CDR2 (germline): SQVTM, ANQGSEA. V trimming: 6 bases; J trimming: 5 bases; junction bases outside the gene matches: 5. This CDR3 comprises 13 residues. CDR3 nucleotide sequence: TGCAGCGTAGGGACAGGGGGGAGAACTGAAGCTTTCTTT. This encodes CSVGTGGRTEAFF.

J is TRBJ2-4 and V is TRBV2; tentative D call: TRBD1 (5 bases). CDR1 and CDR2 (germline): SNHLY, FYNNEI. The CDR3 runs 16 residues. Trimming shortened V by 3 bases and J by 0 bases, and 12 bases separated the two germline ends. The DNA for the CDR3 is TGTGCCAGCAGTGAGCGACAGATACTAGCCAAAAACATTCAGTACTTC. Its translation is CASSERQILAKNIQYF.